The 19 T cell receptor beta chains below were found in one sample sequenced in a study of blood T cell repertoires in COVID-19. The repertoire was sequenced with immunoSEQ multiplex PCR; TCRdb's copy has only in-frame clones and lacks some. The profile covers some 320,000 clones, with roughly 91% appearing a single time and over 8.5% taken by the ten largest. The source material was peripheral blood. The source of these receptors is a woman in her twenties or thirties with COVID-19, enrolled during active disease.

V and J are TRBV25-1 and TRBJ1-6; TRBD1 matches 9 bases. The CDR3 is 17 residues long. The V gene end was trimmed by 2 bases and the J gene end by 4 bases; junction bases not matched to a gene: 6. CDR1 is MGHDK, CDR2 SYGVNS, per germline. The CDR3 coding sequence is TGTGCCAGCAGTGAACCGGGACAGGGCGAATATAATTCACCCCTCCACTTT. Translation gives CASSEPGQGEYNSPLHF.

This chain links TRBV19 with TRBJ2-5; 11 bases are shared with TRBD2. The CDR3 contains 15 residues. V was clipped by 4 bases and J by 7 bases; unmatched bases: 8. Germline assignment: CDR1 LNHDA and CDR2 SQIVND (reference sequence). The CDR3 loop reads CASSTIAGGRGTQYF. As DNA, the CDR3 is TGTGCCAGTAGTACGATAGCGGGAGGGCGCGGGACCCAGTACTTC.

The rearrangement joins TRBV28 to TRBJ1-5; TRBD1 matches 7 bases. CDR3 length equals 15 residues. Germline CDR1 reads MDHEN; CDR2 reads SYDVKM. V dropped 5 bases and J dropped 4; count of bases not matched to a gene: 8. CDR3 bases: TGTGCCAGCAGTCTCTCGGACAGGAAAAATCAGCCCCAGCATTTT. As protein: CASSLSDRKNQPQHF.

The chain employs TRBV6-6 and TRBJ1-4, with D possibly being TRBD1 (6 bases). The CDR3 contains 13 residues. The germline CDR1 and CDR2 sequences are MNHNY and SVGAGI (reference sequence). V lost 6 bases to trimming and J lost 7 bases, with 12 bases between them. This chain's CDR3 is CASRDYRAEKLFF. The CDR3 DNA follows: TGTGCCAGCAGAGATTACAGGGCTGAAAAACTGTTTTTT.

V and J are TRBV18 and TRBJ1-6; weak D call: TRBD1 (6 bases). The CDR3 has 14 residues. V gave up 6 bases and J gave up 10 bases, with 16 bases separating them. The germline CDR1 and CDR2 sequences are KGHSH and LQKENI. This chain's CDR3 is CASSPTGVGSPLHF. The CDR3 DNA is TGTGCCAGCTCCCCGACAGGAGTCGGATCACCCCTCCACTTT.

This clone was counted between two and nine times. The rearrangement joins TRBV19 to TRBJ1-1, with 9 nucleotides matching TRBD1. The CDR3 length is 15 residues. V lost 6 bases to trimming and J lost 1 base; unmatched junction nucleotides: 6. In germline, CDR1 is LNHDA, CDR2 SQIVND (reference sequence). The CDR3 coding sequence is TGTGCCAGTAGCCTCGGACAGGGGACGAACACTGAAGCTTTCTTT. It codes for CASSLGQGTNTEAFF.

V gene TRBV19 combines with J gene TRBJ1-1; D perhaps matches TRBD1 (6 bases). The V end was cut by 10 bases, the J end by 6 bases, with 15 bases between. In germline, CDR1 is LNHDA, CDR2 SQIVND (reference sequence). The CDR3 is 12 residues long. In nucleotides, the CDR3 is TGTGCCACGCGGGCCCAGGGGCCTGAAGCTTTCTTT. Protein sequence: CATRAQGPEAFF.

About this clone: The sample holds other DNA sequences that translate to the same CDR3. This CDR3 is CASSLTGYGYTF. CDR3 coding DNA: TGTGCCAGCAGTTTAACCGGCTATGGCTACACCTTC. The V gene is TRBV28, the J gene TRBJ1-2; no firm D call. With 2 bases removed from V and 4 bases from J, the gap between germline ends came to 5 bases. The CDR3 spans 12 residues. CDR1 is MDHEN and CDR2 is SYDVKM in the germline V gene.

The genes are TRBV13 and TRBJ1-2; 10 nucleotides line up with TRBD1. Germline CDR1 is PRHDT and CDR2 is FYEKMQ (reference sequence). There are 15 residues in the CDR3. With V trimmed by 5 bases and J by 5 bases, 8 bases remained unmatched. The CDR3, as DNA: TGTGCCAGCAGCCTTCGACAGGGGGCGAGGTATGGCTACACCTTC. It translates to CASSLRQGARYGYTF.

DNA of the CDR3: TGTGCCAGCAGCTCTATAAAGCGGGGTTACAATGAGCAGTTCTTC. It encodes CASSSIKRGYNEQFF. The chain links TRBV2 to TRBJ2-1; 7 nucleotides align to TRBD2. The V gene end was trimmed by 6 bases and the J gene end by 4 bases; junction bases not matched to a gene: 9. Germline V lookup: CDR1 SNHLY, CDR2 FYNNEI. CDR3 length: 15 amino acids.

This clone came up a few times. This chain links TRBV19 with TRBJ1-6; D is possibly TRBD1 (5 bases). Trimming removed 1 base at V and 6 bases at J, with 13 bases between. This CDR3 contains 16 residues. The V gene's germline CDR1 is LNHDA and CDR2 SQIVND (reference sequence). As DNA, the CDR3 is TGTGCCAGTAGTATAGTAAGGGGCGGTAGTAATTCACCCCTCCACTTT. This translates into CASSIVRGGSNSPLHF.

The chain is built from TRBV27 and TRBJ1-6; 9 positions agree with TRBD1. V lost 2 bases and J lost 10; bases outside the gene matches: 3. Germline CDR1 MNHEY, CDR2 SMNVEV (reference sequence). The CDR3 covers 14 residues. The CDR3 loop reads CASSLGTGFSPLHF. In DNA, the CDR3 is TGTGCCAGCAGTTTAGGGACAGGGTTCTCACCCCTCCACTTT.

This chain connects TRBV30 to TRBJ2-7; D possibly corresponds to TRBD1 (5 bases). Per germline, CDR1 GTSNPN and CDR2 SVGIG (reference sequence). Trimming shortened V by 7 bases and J by 5 bases, and 24 bases separated the two germline ends. The CDR3 length is 15 residues. CDR3 nucleotide sequence: TGTGCCTTCTCTGTGGGCAGGGTGATTTCCCACGAGCAGTACTTC. Translating gives CAFSVGRVISHEQYF.

The rearrangement uses TRBV4-1 and TRBJ1-6, with D unclear. Germline loops: CDR1 MGHRA, CDR2 YSYEKL. The V end lost 0 bases, the J end lost 0 bases, and 9 bases lay between the germline ends. This CDR3 is 17 amino acids long. Here the CDR3 reads CASSQDKEFSYNSPLHF. Here the CDR3 DNA reads TGCGCCAGCAGCCAAGACAAGGAGTTCTCCTATAATTCACCCCTCCACTTT.

The J gene is TRBJ1-1, the V gene TRBV5-1; 8 nucleotides agree with TRBD1. The CDR3 contains 17 residues. V lost 3 bases and J lost 6; bases outside the gene matches: 16. Germline CDR1 reads SGHRS; CDR2 reads YFSETQ. CDR3 sequence (DNA): TGCGCCAGCAGCTCCGGGGCAGGGGGCTGGGTCGTCCCTGAAGCTTTCTTT. This encodes CASSSGAGGWVVPEAFF.

The chain uses TRBV5-1 and TRBJ2-3; TRBD1 aligns across 9 bases. Germline assignment: CDR1 SGHRS and CDR2 YFSETQ. CDR3 length equals 16 residues. The junction had 10 bases not matched to a gene; V was cut back by 4 bases and J by 4 bases. The CDR3 loop is CASSNLPGQGADTQYF. The CDR3 nucleotides read TGCGCCAGCAGCAACCTCCCGGGACAGGGCGCAGATACGCAGTATTTT.

This chain links TRBV5-6 with TRBJ1-2; 7 bases align to TRBD1. CDR3 size: 15 residues. V lost 2 bases to trimming and J lost 1 base; unmatched junction nucleotides: 5. CDR1 is SGHDT, CDR2 YYEEEE, per germline. CDR3 sequence reads: CASSLTGDGNYGYTF. In DNA form, the CDR3 reads TGTGCCAGCAGCTTAACAGGGGATGGTAACTATGGCTACACCTTC.

The gene calls are TRBV27 and TRBJ2-7; possible D gene TRBD1, 5 bases. The CDR3 sequence is 14 residues long. Deletions cut 4 bases from V and 5 bases from J, with 15 bases between. Germline CDR1 MNHEY, CDR2 SMNVEV (reference sequence). CDR3 amino acids: CASSSGALGHEQYF. The CDR3 DNA follows: TGTGCCAGCAGTTCTGGGGCTCTGGGCCACGAGCAGTACTTC.

This clone was seen once. The V gene is TRBV7-9, the J gene TRBJ1-5, with TRBD1 matching 7 bases. CDR1 and CDR2 (germline): SEHNR, FQNEAQ (reference sequence). The CDR3 has 15 residues. The ends lost 3 bases at V and 1 base at J; junction bases unmatched: 3. The CDR3 sequence: CASSFTGDSNQPQHF. DNA of the CDR3: TGTGCCAGCAGCTTTACAGGGGACAGCAATCAGCCCCAGCATTTT.